A selection of T cell receptor beta chains follows, all from one sample in a study of molecular identifiers for immune sequencing clone quantification. TCRdb processed the PCR reads anew with MiXCR; each CDR3 protein has one entry. The sample has 300,000 to 400,000 distinct CDR3 sequences, over 20% seen once. The sample taken for sequencing was naive CD8+ T cells from blood, with Jurkat cell RNA spiked in. Receptors originate from a human donor in good health. Some libraries in this study had Jurkat cell RNA spiked in. Both conserved end residues are part of each CDR3. Fields, in order: D gene, V gene, clone size, J gene, CDR3 DNA, CDR3 protein. D genes are given only for firm matches. Some rows mark clone size as missing; the rest say once, few, many or name a class of expanded clone.

TRBD1	TRBV6-2/TRBV6-3	NA	TRBJ1-5	TGTGCCAGCAGTTACGTAAAGGAACAGGGGTACAATCAGCCCCAGCATTTT	CASSYVKEQGYNQPQHF
NA	TRBV30	few	TRBJ1-1	TGTGCCTGGAGTCCCATCTCGGAGACTGAAGCTTTCTTT	CAWSPISETEAFF
TRBD1	TRBV19	many	TRBJ2-3	TGTGCCAGTAGTGTGGGGACAGGGGTTCCAGATACGCAGTATTTT	CASSVGTGVPDTQYF
NA	TRBV12-3/TRBV12-4	NA	TRBJ1-1	TGTGCCAGCAGGCCGGTCGGGGGGCATGACACTGAAGCTTTCTTT	CASRPVGGHDTEAFF
NA	TRBV7-9	NA	TRBJ1-4	TGTGCCAGCAGCTTGGACGCAGAAAAACCGTTTTTT	CASSLDAEKPFF
NA	TRBV5-6	few	TRBJ1-5	TGTGCCAGCAGCCCTTGGAGGCGCAATCAGCCCCAGCATTTT	CASSPWRRNQPQHF
NA	TRBV4-3	NA	TRBJ2-1	TGCGCCAGCAGCCGGATATGGCGGGATGAATACAATGAGCAGTTCTTC	CASSRIWRDEYNEQFF
TRBD1	TRBV6-2/TRBV6-3	NA	TRBJ1-1	TGTGCCAGCAGTCGGACAGGGCTCGGGTCTGAAGCTTTCTTT	CASSRTGLGSEAFF
NA	TRBV6-1	many	TRBJ2-7	TGTGCCAGCAGCGACTGGGGCAGTTCCTACGAGCAGTACTTC	CASSDWGSSYEQYF
TRBD2	TRBV7-2	few	TRBJ2-7	TGTGCCAGCGGCATAGGTGCGGGAGGCGTCTCCTACGAGCAGCACTTC	CASGIGAGGVSYEQHF
TRBD2	TRBV7-2	many	TRBJ2-1	TGTGCCAGCAGCCCGGGACTAGCGTACTCAACCAGCTCCTACAATGAGCAGTTCTTC	CASSPGLAYSTSSYNEQFF
NA	TRBV6-6	many	TRBJ1-1	TGTGCCAGCACAGAGGGGGGTGAAGCTTTCTTT	CASTEGGEAFF
NA	TRBV20-1	many	TRBJ2-2	TGCAGTGCTACCCGACCGAACACCGGGGAGCTGTTTTTT	CSATRPNTGELFF
NA	TRBV7-2	NA	TRBJ2-1	TGTGCCAGCAGCTTAGACAGGGCATCCTACAATGAGCAGTTCTTC	CASSLDRASYNEQFF
NA	TRBV4-1	NA	TRBJ2-7	TGCGCCAGCAGCCAAGATAGAACAGAGCTGTACTTC	CASSQDRTELYF